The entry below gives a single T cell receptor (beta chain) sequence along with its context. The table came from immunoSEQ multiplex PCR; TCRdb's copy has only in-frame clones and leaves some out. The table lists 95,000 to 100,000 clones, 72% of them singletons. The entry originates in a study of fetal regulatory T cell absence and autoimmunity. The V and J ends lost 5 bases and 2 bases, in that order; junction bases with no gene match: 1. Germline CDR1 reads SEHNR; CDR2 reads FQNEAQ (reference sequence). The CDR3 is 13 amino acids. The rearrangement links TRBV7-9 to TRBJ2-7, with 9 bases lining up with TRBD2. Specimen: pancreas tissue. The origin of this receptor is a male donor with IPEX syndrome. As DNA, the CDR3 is TGTGCCAGCAGCCGCGGGGGGGCCTACGAGCAGTACTTC. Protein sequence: CASSRGGAYEQYF.